The next 28 T cell receptor beta chains were all read from a single sample in a study of shared clonotypes between healthy human individuals. Clones were sequenced by immunoSEQ multiplex PCR, and TCRdb holds only the in-frame ones, with some missing. The sample includes around 2.1 million clones, about 92% of them seen just once. The naive CD8 subset, CD45RO-negative cells positively selected for CCR7, excluded terminally differentiated effector memory CD45RA+ cells. The sequencing input was naive CD8+ T cells from PBMCs. Every receptor here comes from a man aged 18 to 29 in good health. Some clones in this sample may be carry-over from other donors' samples.

The J gene is TRBJ2-7, the V gene TRBV6-1; TRBD1 is a possible D gene (5 bases). V gave up 2 bases and J gave up 5 bases, with 13 bases separating them. This CDR3 region has 14 residues. Looked up from germline, CDR1 is MNHNS and CDR2 is SASEGT. The CDR3 sequence is CASSEWQGHDEQYF. The CDR3 DNA sequence: TGTGCCAGCAGTGAATGGCAGGGTCACGACGAGCAGTACTTC.

This clone has only a few counts. This chain joins TRBV10-1 and TRBJ2-7, with 9 bases lining up with TRBD1. CDR1 is WNHNN, CDR2 SYGVQD, per germline (reference sequence). There are 13 residues in the CDR3. Trimming took 8 bases from V and 5 from J; bases not matched to a gene: 7. Here the CDR3 reads CASHRTGEDEQYF. CDR3 nucleotide sequence: TGCGCCAGCCACCGGACAGGGGAGGACGAGCAGTACTTC.

This rearrangement joins TRBV4-3 to TRBJ1-2; 7 bases agree with TRBD1. Per the germline V gene, CDR1 is LGHNA and CDR2 is YSLEER. This CDR3 has 16 residues. V was pared by 0 bases and J by 4 bases, with 8 bases of the junction left unmatched. CDR3 loop: CASSQDWGTDLYGYTF. The CDR3 DNA sequence: TGCGCCAGCAGCCAAGATTGGGGGACAGACCTCTATGGCTACACCTTC.

The CDR3 DNA reads as TGTGCCAGCAGCCATTTCAGCGGGAAGAACAATGAGCAGTTCTTC. Protein sequence: CASSHFSGKNNEQFF. The chain recombines TRBV14 with TRBJ2-1; 7 nucleotides agree with TRBD2. This CDR3 comprises 15 residues. V trimming: 3 bases; J trimming: 5 bases; junction bases outside the gene matches: 7. Germline V gives CDR1 SGHDN, CDR2 FVKESK.

V gene TRBV7-3 combines with J gene TRBJ1-1; D perhaps matches TRBD1 (6 bases). Between the trimmed V and J ends, which lost 5 bases and 5 bases, there was a span of 12 bases. Germline-derived CDR1 and CDR2 are SGHTA and FQGTGA. This CDR3 is 13 amino acids long. CDR3 sequence: CASSTRDRTEAFF. The CDR3 nucleotides are TGTGCCAGCAGCACACGCGACAGGACTGAAGCTTTCTTT.

This rearrangement joins TRBV5-1 to TRBJ2-1; D might be TRBD1 or TRBD2, each matching 5 bases. V was pared by 7 bases and J by 7 bases, with 21 bases between. Per germline, CDR1 SGHRS and CDR2 YFSETQ. The CDR3 covers 15 residues. CDR3 in DNA: TGCGCCAGCCGCGAAGACAGTTGGCGGGTAAATGAGCAGTTCTTC. This gives the protein CASREDSWRVNEQFF.

The chain links TRBV4-1 to TRBJ2-7; 7 bases agree with TRBD1. Germline trimming cut 4 bases from V and 7 bases from J; bases unmatched to any gene: 16. Looked up from germline, CDR1 is MGHRA and CDR2 is YSYEKL. The CDR3 runs 16 residues. In DNA form, the CDR3 reads TGCGCCAGCAGCCTTTTCCCTGACAGGGCAGTCTTTGAGCAGTACTTC. Amino acids: CASSLFPDRAVFEQYF.

This clone was observed a single time. The rearrangement links TRBV7-6 to TRBJ1-2; D is uncertain. CDR3 size: 12 residues. In germline, CDR1 is SGHVS, CDR2 FNYEAQ. Trimming removed 1 base from V and 10 bases from J, with 10 bases in between. The CDR3 DNA is TGTGCCAGCAGCTTAGGGCGCAGGAACTACACCTTC. This sequence encodes CASSLGRRNYTF.

A word on this clone: Other DNA sequences in this sample translate to the same CDR3. The rearrangement links TRBV9 to TRBJ2-3; D unclear. CDR3 length equals 14 residues. CDR1 is SGDLS, CDR2 YYNGEE, per germline. Trimming stripped 0 bases from V and 2 bases from J, with 7 bases between. DNA for the CDR3: TGTGCCAGCAGCGTAGGGAAACTCACAGATACGCAGTATTTT. Its protein product is CASSVGKLTDTQYF.

The chain has TRBV7-9 and TRBJ1-3; no firm D call. This CDR3 spans 13 amino acids. Germline V gene lookup returns CDR1 SEHNR and CDR2 FQNEAQ (reference sequence). V lost 7 bases and J 1 base, leaving 8 bases between the germline ends. The CDR3 loop is CASKKQSGNTIYF. The CDR3 DNA is TGTGCCAGCAAGAAACAGTCTGGAAACACCATATATTTT.

The chain combines TRBV6-5 with TRBJ2-7; 7 nucleotides match TRBD1. In germline, CDR1 is MNHEY, CDR2 SVGAGI. V lost 6 bases, J lost 2 bases, and 10 bases stayed unmatched. The CDR3 spans 15 residues. The CDR3 protein is CASSRDSPTTYEQYF. Written as DNA, the CDR3 is TGTGCCAGCAGCCGGGACAGCCCCACGACCTACGAGCAGTACTTC.

This chain uses TRBV4-1 with TRBJ2-1; 10 bases map to TRBD2. CDR3 length: 17 residues. J lost 9 bases, V lost 4 bases, and 15 bases had no gene match. Germline lookup yields CDR1 MGHRA and CDR2 YSYEKL. Here the CDR3 DNA reads TGCGCCAGCAGCCCGGTGAAGCGGGAGGGCCCTGGTCCTGAGCAGTTCTTC. This codes for CASSPVKREGPGPEQFF.

The chain couples TRBV6-6 to TRBJ2-3; D unresolved. The germline V gene encodes CDR1 MNHNY and CDR2 SVGAGI (reference sequence). V lost 2 bases, J lost 10 bases, and 13 bases lay in between. CDR3 length: 13 residues. The chain's CDR3 is CASSYPGELAQYF. In nucleotides, the CDR3 is TGTGCCAGCAGTTACCCAGGTGAGCTGGCGCAGTATTTT.

The J gene is TRBJ2-7, the V gene TRBV15, with 8 bases that match TRBD2. The CDR3 sequence is 16 residues long. V dropped 1 base and J dropped 5; count of bases not matched to a gene: 10. Germline V gene lookup returns CDR1 LNHNV and CDR2 YYDKDF (reference sequence). CDR3 DNA: TGTGCCACCAGCAGAGTACCGGGAGGGCCCGGTGACGAGCAGTACTTC. This sequence encodes CATSRVPGGPGDEQYF.

CDR3: CASSQPGLVHTGELFF. CDR3 nucleotides: TGTGCCAGCAGTCAACCGGGACTAGTGCACACCGGGGAGCTGTTTTTT. This chain joins TRBV27 and TRBJ2-2; TRBD2 aligns across 8 bases. Germline V lookup: CDR1 MNHEY, CDR2 SMNVEV (reference sequence). The CDR3 consists of 16 residues. V shed 5 bases, J shed 3 bases, and the junction held 8 bases outside the gene matches.

The chain carries TRBV6-1 and TRBJ2-7; D gene uncertain. V was clipped by 1 base and J by 2 bases, with 9 bases between them. Germline CDR1 is MNHNS and CDR2 is SASEGT. The CDR3 runs to 14 residues. The DNA of the CDR3 is TGTGCCAGCAGTGAAGGTGCGGCTACCTACGAGCAGTACTTC. Translating gives CASSEGAATYEQYF.

The chain is built from TRBV7-9 and TRBJ2-7; D unclear. This CDR3 has 14 amino acids. Trimming cost V 5 bases and J 2 bases, with 13 bases left between them. Per germline, CDR1 SEHNR and CDR2 FQNEAQ (reference sequence). The CDR3 region is CASSPRYPTYEQYF. The CDR3 DNA reads TGTGCCAGCAGCCCCAGGTACCCAACCTACGAGCAGTACTTC.

A word on this clone: Different DNA sequences within this sample yield the same CDR3. J is TRBJ1-5 and V is TRBV6-6; 7 bases fit TRBD1. The CDR3 loop spans 15 amino acids. Germline loops: CDR1 MNHNY, CDR2 SVGAGI (reference sequence). The V and J ends lost 4 bases and 0 bases, in that order; junction bases with no gene match: 3. CDR3 sequence: CASSSTGNSNQPQHF. CDR3 sequence (DNA): TGTGCCAGCAGTTCGACAGGGAATAGCAATCAGCCCCAGCATTTT.

The chain combines TRBV28 with TRBJ1-5, with a weak D call TRBD1 (5 bases). With 6 bases removed from V and 2 bases from J, the gap between germline ends came to 11 bases. CDR1 is MDHEN, CDR2 SYDVKM, per germline. This CDR3 comprises 14 residues. The CDR3 sequence: CASSYRLRNQPQHF. In DNA, the CDR3 is TGTGCCAGCAGCTACAGGTTGCGCAATCAGCCCCAGCATTTT. Full variable domain (remainder filled in from reference TRBV28 and TRBJ1-5): DVKVTQSSRYLVKRTGEKVFLECVQDMDHENMFWYRQDPGLGLRLIYFSYDVKMKEKGDIPEGYSVSREKKERFSLILESASTNQTSMYLCASSYRLRNQPQHFGDGTRLSIL.

The chain recombines TRBV7-9 with TRBJ2-1, with TRBD1 matching over 9 bases. The CDR3 extends over 16 amino acids. CDR1 SEHNR and CDR2 FQNEAQ come from the germline V gene (reference sequence). J lost 6 bases, V lost 4 bases, and 10 bases had no gene match. The CDR3 DNA is TGTGCCAGCAGCTCTTTAGGGACAGGGATAGGCAATGAGCAGTTCTTC. It specifies CASSSLGTGIGNEQFF.

The chain joins TRBV9 to TRBJ2-1; 7 bases align to TRBD2. CDR3 length: 18 amino acids. Looked up from germline, CDR1 is SGDLS and CDR2 is YYNGEE. The ends lost 4 bases at V and 4 bases at J; junction bases unmatched: 17. CDR3 loop: CASSLSPEWEGLYNEQFF. CDR3 in DNA: TGTGCCAGCAGCCTTTCCCCCGAGTGGGAGGGCCTGTACAATGAGCAGTTCTTC.

This rearrangement joins TRBV7-2 to TRBJ2-2, with D unresolved. This CDR3 has 13 residues. V lost 1 base to trimming and J lost 4 bases, with 4 bases between them. The germline V gene encodes CDR1 SGHTA and CDR2 FQGNSA. The CDR3 region has the DNA TGTGCCAGCAGCTTAGACCTCACCGGGGAGCTGTTTTTT. As protein: CASSLDLTGELFF. Based on the CDR3 plus reference TRBV7-2 and TRBJ2-2, the full variable domain is GAGVSQSPSNKVTEKGKDVELRCDPISGHTALYWYRQSLGQGLEFLIYFQGNSAPDKSGLPSDRFSAERTGGSVSTLTIQRTQQEDSAVYLCASSLDLTGELFFGEGSRLTVL.

This clone was counted between two and nine times. The chain employs TRBV4-1 and TRBJ1-4; D unclear. Germline V gene data show CDR1 as MGHRA and CDR2 as YSYEKL. The CDR3 loop spans 16 amino acids. The V gene lost 4 bases and the J gene lost 0 bases, with 12 bases spanning the gap. CDR3 coding DNA: TGCGCCAGCAGCCGAGATTTGGGTGCAACTAATGAAAAACTGTTTTTT. Amino acid sequence: CASSRDLGATNEKLFF.

Only one count was recorded for this clone. The chain joins TRBV4-2 to TRBJ2-5, with 7 nucleotides matching TRBD2. CDR1 is LGHNA, CDR2 YNFKEQ, per germline. This CDR3 contains 15 residues. Trimming took 0 bases from V and 9 from J; bases not matched to a gene: 10. The CDR3 DNA sequence: TGTGCCAGCAGCCAAGAGGGTGAGCGGGAAGGGGCCCAGTACTTC. Protein sequence: CASSQEGEREGAQYF.

The J gene is TRBJ2-7, the V gene TRBV27; no clear D gene. Trimming cost V 5 bases and J 2 bases, with 19 bases left between them. This CDR3 has 16 amino acids. Looked up from germline, CDR1 is MNHEY and CDR2 is SMNVEV (reference sequence). The CDR3 sequence is CASSLIYKHFAYEQYF. CDR3 DNA: TGTGCCAGCAGTCTAATTTACAAACATTTTGCCTACGAGCAGTACTTC.

The chain has TRBV9 and TRBJ2-1; D might be TRBD2 (6 bases). CDR1 is SGDLS and CDR2 is YYNGEE in the germline V gene. CDR3 size: 15 residues. V was clipped by 4 bases and J by 0 bases, with 11 bases between them. CDR3 protein: CASSPTSFSYNEQFF. As DNA, the CDR3 is TGTGCCAGCAGCCCAACTAGCTTCTCCTACAATGAGCAGTTCTTC.

The chain has TRBV6-5 and TRBJ2-3; D is possibly TRBD2 (6 bases). CDR3 length: 16 residues. The V end lost 0 bases, the J end lost 7 bases, and 17 bases lay between the germline ends. The germline CDR1 and CDR2 sequences are MNHEY and SVGAGI. Here the CDR3 reads CASSYSWREAKYTQYF. The CDR3 bases are TGTGCCAGCAGTTACTCCTGGAGGGAGGCAAAGTATACGCAGTATTTT.

The genes are TRBV19 and TRBJ2-7; the match to TRBD1 covers 7 bases. After removal of 4 bases from V and 5 bases from J, the junction contained 17 bases not matched to a gene. The germline gives CDR1 LNHDA, CDR2 SQIVND (reference sequence). This CDR3 has 17 amino acids. In nucleotides, the CDR3 is TGTGCCAGTAGTAGCCGGGACAGACTTTCCCGAGTAGACGAGCAGTACTTC. It translates to CASSSRDRLSRVDEQYF.